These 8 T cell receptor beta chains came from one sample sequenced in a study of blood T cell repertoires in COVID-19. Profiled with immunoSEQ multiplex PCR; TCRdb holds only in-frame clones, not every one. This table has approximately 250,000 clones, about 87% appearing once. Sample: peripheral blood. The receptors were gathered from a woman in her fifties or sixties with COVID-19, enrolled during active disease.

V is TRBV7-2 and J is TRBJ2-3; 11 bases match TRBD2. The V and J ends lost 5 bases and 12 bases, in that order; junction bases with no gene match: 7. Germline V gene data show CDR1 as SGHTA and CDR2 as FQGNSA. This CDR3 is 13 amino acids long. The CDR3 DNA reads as TGTGCCAGCAGCCCCCGGACTAGCGGGCCTCAGTATTTT. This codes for CASSPRTSGPQYF.

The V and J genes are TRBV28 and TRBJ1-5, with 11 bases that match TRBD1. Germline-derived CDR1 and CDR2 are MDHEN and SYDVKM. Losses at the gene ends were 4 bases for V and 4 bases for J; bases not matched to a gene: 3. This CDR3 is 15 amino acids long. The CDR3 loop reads CASSSGQGANQPQHF. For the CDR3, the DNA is TGTGCCAGCAGTTCCGGACAGGGGGCGAATCAGCCCCAGCATTTT.

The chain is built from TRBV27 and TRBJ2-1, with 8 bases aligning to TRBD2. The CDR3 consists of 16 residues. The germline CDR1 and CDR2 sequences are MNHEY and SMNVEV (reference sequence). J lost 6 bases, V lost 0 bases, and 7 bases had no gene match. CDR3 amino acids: CASSLSGTRNFNEQFF. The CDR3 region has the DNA TGTGCCAGCAGTTTATCCGGGACTAGAAATTTCAATGAGCAGTTCTTC.

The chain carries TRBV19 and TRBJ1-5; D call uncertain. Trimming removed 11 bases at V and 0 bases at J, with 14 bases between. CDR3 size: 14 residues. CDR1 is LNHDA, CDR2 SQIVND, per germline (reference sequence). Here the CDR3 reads CAGSRGNSNQPQHF. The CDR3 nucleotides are TGTGCCGGCTCGAGAGGAAATAGCAATCAGCCCCAGCATTTT.

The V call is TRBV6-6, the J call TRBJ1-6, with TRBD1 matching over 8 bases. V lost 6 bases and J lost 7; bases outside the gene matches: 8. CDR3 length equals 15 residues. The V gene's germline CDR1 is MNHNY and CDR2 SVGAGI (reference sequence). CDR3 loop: CASRGRDRQNSPLHF. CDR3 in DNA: TGTGCCAGCAGGGGGAGGGACAGGCAAAATTCACCCCTCCACTTT.

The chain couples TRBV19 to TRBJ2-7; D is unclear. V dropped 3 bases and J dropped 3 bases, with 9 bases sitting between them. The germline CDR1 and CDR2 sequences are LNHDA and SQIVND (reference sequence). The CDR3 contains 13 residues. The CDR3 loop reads CASSMSQNYEQYF. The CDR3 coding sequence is TGTGCCAGTAGTATGTCGCAGAACTACGAGCAGTACTTC.

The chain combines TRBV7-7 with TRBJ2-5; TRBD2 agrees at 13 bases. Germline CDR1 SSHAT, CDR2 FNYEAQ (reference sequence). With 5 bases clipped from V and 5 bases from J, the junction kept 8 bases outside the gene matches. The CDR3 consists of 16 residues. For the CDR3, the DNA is TGTGCCAGCAGCCCAAGGGGACTAGCGGGACGGGAGACCCAGTACTTC. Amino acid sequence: CASSPRGLAGRETQYF.

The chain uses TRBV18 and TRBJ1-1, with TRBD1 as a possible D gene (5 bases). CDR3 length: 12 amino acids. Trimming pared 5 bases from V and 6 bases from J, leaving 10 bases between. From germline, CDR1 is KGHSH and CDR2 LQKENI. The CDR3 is CASSNQGAEAFF. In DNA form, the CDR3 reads TGTGCCAGCTCAAACCAGGGCGCTGAAGCTTTCTTT.